Sequencing of this T cell receptor beta chain was carried out in a study of blood T cell repertoires in COVID-19. This CDR3 is 16 amino acids long. Germline CDR1 reads SGHRS; CDR2 reads YFSETQ. Unmatched junction bases numbered 15, after V lost 4 bases and J lost 8 bases. Profiling relied on immunoSEQ multiplex PCR, and the TCRdb table lists in-frame clones only, not all of them. The data hold approximately 400,000 clones, with about nine tenths observed a single time. The source material was peripheral blood. The chain has TRBV5-1 and TRBJ2-3; TRBD2 agrees at 8 bases. The TCR was taken from a woman between 50 and 59 years old with COVID-19, enrolled during active disease. The CDR3 reads CASSPGLEVLRGTQYF. Here the CDR3 DNA reads TGCGCCAGCAGCCCGGGACTAGAGGTGTTGAGAGGTACGCAGTATTTT.